These T cell receptor beta chains were read from a single sample in a study of blood T cell repertoires in COVID-19. Using immunoSEQ multiplex PCR, the repertoire was profiled, and TCRdb retains in-frame clones only, with some absent. The data hold roughly 250,000 clones, with over 75% observed a single time. The specimen sequenced was PBMCs or T cells enriched from blood (not recorded which). Receptor source: a woman in her 50s who had recovered from COVID-19. Both conserved end residues are part of each CDR3. D genes are given only for firm matches. The size entry is marked missing in some rows and otherwise reads once, few, many or a size class.

DNA: TGTGCCAGCTCAAGATACAGGGGAGAAGAGACCCAGTACTTC
CDR3: CASSRYRGEETQYF
D: TRBD1
V: TRBV18
J: TRBJ2-5
size: NA

DNA: TGTGCCAGCAGCATAGTAGCGGTCTCCTACGAGCAGTACTTC
CDR3: CASSIVAVSYEQYF
D: NA
V: TRBV6-5
J: TRBJ2-7
size: NA

DNA: TGCGCCAGCAGCCAAGGGAGGGCTTACAGGACTAGCGGGAACGAGCAGTACTTC
CDR3: CASSQGRAYRTSGNEQYF
D: TRBD2
V: TRBV4-1
J: TRBJ2-7
size: NA

DNA: TGCGCCAGCTCCTTTCTGAGCGGGACAAGATCCTACAATGAGCAGTTCTTC
CDR3: CASSFLSGTRSYNEQFF
D: NA
V: TRBV5-1
J: TRBJ2-1
size: NA

DNA: TGTGCCAGCAGTCCCCTGTCAGGGGCCTGGGCTGAAGCTTTCTTT
CDR3: CASSPLSGAWAEAFF
D: NA
V: TRBV6-5
J: TRBJ1-1
size: once

DNA: TGTGCCAGCAGTCTCTCCAGGGAAGCGTGGAACTATGGCTACACCTTC
CDR3: CASSLSREAWNYGYTF
D: NA
V: TRBV28
J: TRBJ1-2
size: NA

DNA: TGCAGCGCCTCGGGACAGGGGGCCGGGAACACTGAAGCTTTCTTT
CDR3: CSASGQGAGNTEAFF
D: TRBD1
V: TRBV29-1
J: TRBJ1-1
size: NA

DNA: TGTGCCACCAGTGAACCCGGGACTAACTATGGCTACACCTTC
CDR3: CATSEPGTNYGYTF
D: NA
V: TRBV24-1
J: TRBJ1-2
size: NA

DNA: TGTGCCAGCAGGCGTACTAGCGGCTCCTACAATGAGCAGTTCTTC
CDR3: CASRRTSGSYNEQFF
D: TRBD2
V: TRBV7-3
J: TRBJ2-1
size: NA

DNA: TGTGCCAGCAGCCAAGTATCGACAGGACCTCAGCCCCAGCATTTT
CDR3: CASSQVSTGPQPQHF
D: NA
V: TRBV4-2
J: TRBJ1-5
size: NA

DNA: TGTGCCAGCAGTGCGACAGGGTTGGAATATTTTCAGCCCCAGCATTTT
CDR3: CASSATGLEYFQPQHF
D: TRBD1
V: TRBV2
J: TRBJ1-5
size: NA

DNA: TGTGCCAGCAGACTAGCGGGAGTACGGGAGACCCAGTACTTC
CDR3: CASRLAGVRETQYF
D: TRBD2
V: TRBV2
J: TRBJ2-5
size: NA

DNA: TGTGCCAGCAGTTTCGGGGGGCTGGGCTACACCTTC
CDR3: CASSFGGLGYTF
D: NA
V: TRBV28
J: TRBJ1-2
size: NA

DNA: TGTGCCAGCTCCCCTGGAGGGGCAGGGGAGACCCAGTACTTC
CDR3: CASSPGGAGETQYF
D: NA
V: TRBV18
J: TRBJ2-5
size: NA

DNA: TGCAGCGTTGATCGGGACAGGGGGCGTGAGACCCAGTACTTC
CDR3: CSVDRDRGRETQYF
D: TRBD1
V: TRBV29-1
J: TRBJ2-5
size: NA

DNA: TGTGCCAGCAGTGGGGGGGTCGATCAGCCCCAGCATTTT
CDR3: CASSGGVDQPQHF
D: NA
V: TRBV2
J: TRBJ1-5
size: NA

DNA: TGTGCCAGCAGCAAAGCGCTTTTGTTGGAGGGACCGTCCTACGAGCAGTACTTC
CDR3: CASSKALLLEGPSYEQYF
D: NA
V: TRBV21-1
J: TRBJ2-7
size: NA

DNA: TGTGCCAGTAGCCGCCGACCGGGACTAGCCCCTTACGAGCAGTACTTC
CDR3: CASSRRPGLAPYEQYF
D: TRBD2
V: TRBV19
J: TRBJ2-7
size: NA

DNA: TGTGCCAGCAGTTTGGACCCTTCAAGGGGAGAGACCCAGTACTTC
CDR3: CASSLDPSRGETQYF
D: NA
V: TRBV27
J: TRBJ2-5
size: NA

DNA: TGCGCCAGCAGTGAGTCGACGGGACAGGGAGGCTATGGCTACACCTTC
CDR3: CASSESTGQGGYGYTF
D: TRBD1
V: TRBV10-1
J: TRBJ1-2
size: NA

DNA: TGTGCCAGCAGTCGAGGACAGGGGGAAGATACGCAGTATTTT
CDR3: CASSRGQGEDTQYF
D: TRBD1
V: TRBV28
J: TRBJ2-3
size: NA

DNA: TGTGCCAGCAGTCAACAGGGGGTAGGGGCTTTCTTT
CDR3: CASSQQGVGAFF
D: TRBD1
V: TRBV7-9
J: TRBJ1-1
size: NA

DNA: TGTGCCAGCAGTTCACACAATAGCGGGAGGATGGATGAGCAGTTCTTC
CDR3: CASSSHNSGRMDEQFF
D: TRBD2
V: TRBV27
J: TRBJ2-1
size: once

DNA: TGTGCCAGCAGCTTGGCCAAGAGTGGTTTGACAGGGCTCGGAAACACCATATATTTT
CDR3: CASSLAKSGLTGLGNTIYF
D: TRBD1
V: TRBV5-6
J: TRBJ1-3
size: NA

DNA: TGTGGGACCCGGCAGGGGGTTAGAAACACCATATATTTT
CDR3: CGTRQGVRNTIYF
D: TRBD1
V: TRBV28
J: TRBJ1-3
size: few

DNA: TGTGCCAGCAGTCAAAGGACTAGCGGGAGTGTGGATACAGATACGCAGTATTTT
CDR3: CASSQRTSGSVDTDTQYF
D: TRBD2
V: TRBV27
J: TRBJ2-3
size: NA

DNA: TGTGCCAGCACGGCGGCTCGCCCGTCCTACGAGCAGTACTTC
CDR3: CASTAARPSYEQYF
D: NA
V: TRBV6-5
J: TRBJ2-7
size: NA

DNA: TGTGCCAGCAGCTCGGACAGGGCACAGCAGCCCCAGCATTTT
CDR3: CASSSDRAQQPQHF
D: TRBD1
V: TRBV3-1/TRBV3-2
J: TRBJ1-5
size: NA